The rows below give T cell receptor beta chains drawn from one sample of a study of T-cell reconstitution after alpha-beta-depleted transplantation in children. TCRdb reanalysed the PCR reads using MiXCR and keeps one entry per CDR3 protein. In the table there are roughly 490,000 distinct CDR3 sequences, about 10% of which are singletons. The sample in question was PBMCs, mostly from graft donor cells, obtained 180 days after TCRalphabeta/CD19-depleted stem cell transplant. These receptor sequences come from a female patient aged 2-9 years who had a stem cell transplant for aplastic anemia, so the T cells may come from the graft donor. Each CDR3 is given with its conserved first and last residue. Each record gives: clone size, V gene, J gene, D gene, CDR3 DNA, CDR3 protein. A D gene is named only where the DNA matches it firmly. The size of a clone is reported for some rows only, either as once, few or many, or as a class for expanded clones.

>NA|TRBV4-2|TRBJ1-5|NA
TGTGCCAGCAGCCACCACAGGGAGTCAAGCAATCAGCCCCAGCATTTT
CASSHHRESSNQPQHF
>many|TRBV5-1|TRBJ2-1|TRBD2
TGCGCCAGCAGCAGGGGACTAGCGGGAAACAATGAGCAGTTCTTC
CASSRGLAGNNEQFF
>many|TRBV9|TRBJ2-1|NA
TGTGCCAGCAGCGTCCGCGCTCAGGGATCTAGTGCCAATGAGCAGTTCTTC
CASSVRAQGSSANEQFF
>few|TRBV7-2|TRBJ2-4|NA
TGTGCCAGCAGCTTACAGACTAATCAGTACTTC
CASSLQTNQYF
>many|TRBV5-1|TRBJ2-2|TRBD2
TGCGCCAGCACCCCCCTAAGCGGGAGCAGCCCCGGGGAGCTGTTTTTT
CASTPLSGSSPGELFF
>NA|TRBV29-1|TRBJ2-5|TRBD1
TGCAGCGTCGACAGGGGATGGGAGACCCAGTACTTC
CSVDRGWETQYF
>few|TRBV4-3|TRBJ2-4|NA
TGCGCCAGCAGCCAAGATCGGGGGGCCAAAAACATTCAGTACTTC
CASSQDRGAKNIQYF
>NA|TRBV24-1|TRBJ1-2|NA
TGTGCCATCAGGGGAGGAGACGACTATGGCTACACCTTC
CAIRGGDDYGYTF
>few|TRBV5-1|TRBJ2-1|TRBD1
TGCGCCAGCAGCGATTGGTACCGACAGGGGCTCTCCTACAATGAGCAGTTCTTC
CASSDWYRQGLSYNEQFF
>many|TRBV10-3|TRBJ2-1|TRBD2
TGTGCCATCAACCTAGCGGGAGACGAGAATGAGCAGTTCTTC
CAINLAGDENEQFF
>NA|TRBV9|TRBJ1-1|NA
TGTGCCAGCAGCGTAGATATAGGGTTCGACACTGAAGCTTTCTTT
CASSVDIGFDTEAFF
>NA|TRBV12-3/TRBV12-4|TRBJ1-2|NA
TGTGCCAGCAGTTTAGCAGGCCATCTCTCGTACACCTTC
CASSLAGHLSYTF
>NA|TRBV6-1|TRBJ1-5|TRBD1
TGTGCCAGCAGCCTAACAGGGGGTGGGAGCAATCAGCCCCAGCATTTT
CASSLTGGGSNQPQHF
>NA|TRBV20-1|TRBJ2-3|TRBD2
TGCAGTCCAGGGTGGGCTAGCGGGAGGCCCGCAGATACGCAGTATTTT
CSPGWASGRPADTQYF
>few|TRBV7-2|TRBJ1-2|NA
TGTGCCAGCAGCTTAGCGGGGCAGGGGATTGCGGCTGGCTACACCTTC
CASSLAGQGIAAGYTF
>NA|TRBV14|TRBJ1-6|NA
TGTGCCAGCAGCCGATGGGACAAACCGACTTCACCCCTCCACTTT
CASSRWDKPTSPLHF
>NA|TRBV12-3/TRBV12-4|TRBJ2-1|NA
TGTGCCAGCAGTTTAATCCGCGCCAATGAGCAGTTCTTC
CASSLIRANEQFF
>NA|TRBV20-1|TRBJ2-6|NA
TGCAGTGCTAGAGGCGTAGGGTTGGGGGCCAACGTCCTGACTTTC
CSARGVGLGANVLTF
>NA|TRBV7-2|TRBJ1-5|TRBD1
TGTGCCAGCAGTGAGGTCGACAGGGCCCTCAATCAGCCCCAGCATTTT
CASSEVDRALNQPQHF
>NA|TRBV27|TRBJ1-4|TRBD1
TGTGCCAGCAGTTTCGACCACAGGGGCGGCGGTGAAAAACTGTTTTTT
CASSFDHRGGGEKLFF
>many|TRBV28|TRBJ2-1|NA
TGTGCCAGCAGTTTAGTGGCCCAGGTCCCCTCCTACAATGAGCAGTTCTTC
CASSLVAQVPSYNEQFF
>few|TRBV4-2|TRBJ2-1|TRBD2
TGTGCCAGCAGCCAAAGGGGACTAGCGGGAGACTCCTACAATGAGCAGTTCTTC
CASSQRGLAGDSYNEQFF
>NA|TRBV20-1|TRBJ2-1|NA
TGCAGTGCTAGAGCGCTGCTGGTTGAGCAGTTCTTC
CSARALLVEQFF
>few|TRBV7-9|TRBJ2-1|TRBD2
TGTGCCAGCAGCTTGGCTAGCGGGAGCGTCCATGAGCAGTTCTTC
CASSLASGSVHEQFF
>NA|TRBV5-1|TRBJ2-2|TRBD2
TGCGCCAGCAGCAGCACTAGCGGGCTGAACACCGGGGAGCTGTTTTTT
CASSSTSGLNTGELFF
>few|TRBV10-3|TRBJ2-1|TRBD2
TGTGCCATCAGTGAATCAGGACTAGCCTACAATGAGCAGTTCTTC
CAISESGLAYNEQFF
>many|TRBV28|TRBJ2-1|NA
TGTGCCAGCAGTTTACGGGGTGATGAGCAGTTCTTC
CASSLRGDEQFF
>NA|TRBV12-3/TRBV12-4|TRBJ1-1|TRBD1
TGTGCCAGCAGTTTAGCCGGTTGGACAGGGGAAGCTTTCTTT
CASSLAGWTGEAFF
>NA|TRBV20-1|TRBJ1-1|TRBD1
TGCAGTGCTTACCGACAGGGTTTGAACACTGAAGCTTTCTTT
CSAYRQGLNTEAFF
>NA|TRBV7-9|TRBJ2-3|NA
TGTGCCAGCAGCTTTCCGGGGATGACAGATACGCAGTATTTT
CASSFPGMTDTQYF
>NA|TRBV12-3/TRBV12-4|TRBJ2-1|NA
TGTGCCAGCAGTTCGGGAGCGGACTACCGCCTAAGACAGTTCTTC
CASSSGADYRLRQFF